Shown below are 14 T cell receptor beta chains from a single sample sequenced in a study of T cells in Graves' hyperthyroidism and ophthalmopathy. The CDR3 regions of TCR beta were amplified from RNA transcripts. HTBI primers were used for first-round RT-PCR of the TCR CDR3. TCRdb analysed the multiplex PCR reads with MiXCR anew, one entry per CDR3 protein. This sample has nearly 600,000 distinct CDR3 sequences, with approximately 15% found just once. The sample comprised blood. These receptors were taken from a woman aged 18 to 35 with Graves' ophthalmopathy.

In its sample, this clonotype was seen many times. The chain uses TRBV7-9 and TRBJ2-7, with 9 bases fitting TRBD2. CDR1 SEHNR and CDR2 FQNEAQ come from the germline V gene (reference sequence). The CDR3 runs 14 residues. V dropped 5 bases and J dropped 3; count of bases not matched to a gene: 5. CDR3 nucleotide sequence: TGTGCCAGCAGCCTCGTAGCGGGAGTCTACGAGCAGTACTTC. Protein sequence: CASSLVAGVYEQYF.

The table lists this clonotype with many counts. The V and J genes are TRBV30 and TRBJ2-7, with TRBD2 matching 7 bases. The CDR3 sequence is 14 residues long. Trimming at V came to 0 bases and at J to 2 bases, leaving 4 bases not matched to a gene. In germline, CDR1 is GTSNPN, CDR2 SVGIG (reference sequence). In DNA form, the CDR3 reads TGTGCCTGGAGTGTTTTGGGGGGGGCCTACGAGCAGTACTTC. It yields the protein CAWSVLGGAYEQYF.

This clonotype was counted between two and nine times. The genes are TRBV3-1 and TRBJ2-7, with D tentatively TRBD2 (5 bases). Germline lookup yields CDR1 LGHDT and CDR2 YNNKEL (reference sequence). V was shortened by 0 bases and J by 7 bases, with 13 bases between the two germline ends. This CDR3 contains 14 residues. CDR3 in amino acids: CASSQEGALGEQYF. The CDR3 coding sequence is TGTGCCAGCAGCCAAGAGGGAGCCCTGGGGGAGCAGTACTTC.

This clonotype was counted at least ten times. The chain recombines TRBV29-1 with TRBJ1-1; D perhaps matches TRBD1 (6 bases). Germline V gene data show CDR1 as SQVTM and CDR2 as ANQGSEA. Trimming removed 5 bases from V and 11 bases from J, with 24 bases in between. CDR3 length: 14 amino acids. CDR3: CSVQVRFDRLGAFF. Written as DNA, the CDR3 is TGCAGCGTTCAAGTTCGCTTCGACAGGTTGGGGGCTTTCTTT.

This clonotype occurred a few times. This chain uses TRBV5-6 with TRBJ1-2, with D possibly being TRBD1 (5 bases). V was shortened by 1 base and J by 4 bases, with 14 bases between the two germline ends. Germline V gene sequence: CDR1 SGHDT, CDR2 YYEEEE. The CDR3 has 15 amino acids. CDR3 nucleotide sequence: TGTGCCAGCAGCTTGAGTGCAGGGAACCGCTATGGCTACACCTTC. It translates to CASSLSAGNRYGYTF. The full variable domain, its missing parts supplied by reference TRBV5-6 and TRBJ1-2, is DAGVTQSPTHLIKTRGQQVTLRCSPKSGHDTVSWYQQALGQGPQFIFQYYEEEERQRGNFPDRFSGHQFPNYSSELNVNALLLGDSALYLCASSLSAGNRYGYTFGSGTRLTVV.

V and J are TRBV28 and TRBJ2-7; 16 bases agree with TRBD2. The CDR3 spans 17 residues. With V trimmed by 8 bases and J by 2 bases, 9 bases remained unmatched. Germline V gene sequence: CDR1 MDHEN, CDR2 SYDVKM. CDR3: CASGKPGLAGGTYEQYF. DNA of the CDR3: TGTGCCAGCGGAAAACCGGGACTAGCGGGAGGGACCTACGAGCAGTACTTC.

This clonotype was recorded at least ten times. The V call is TRBV6-1, the J call TRBJ1-2; no firm D call. The V end was cut by 5 bases, the J end by 8 bases, with 21 bases between. The germline gives CDR1 MNHNS, CDR2 SASEGT. This CDR3 spans 15 amino acids. The chain's CDR3 is CASSLYSRGVEGYTF. Written as DNA, the CDR3 is TGTGCCAGCAGTCTCTACTCTCGTGGGGTCGAGGGCTACACCTTC.

A word on this clonotype: Here the CDR3 omits its conserved ending phenylalanine or tryptophan, so a read error is the likely source. This chain connects TRBV18 to TRBJ1-5, with 7 bases matching TRBD1. This CDR3 has 15 amino acids. Germline CDR1 and CDR2: KGHSH and LQKENI. J lost 5 bases, V lost 2 bases, and 6 bases had no gene match. CDR3 loop: CASSPVTGQDQPQHS. CDR3 sequence (DNA): TGTGCCAGCTCACCAGTGACAGGGCAGGATCAGCCCCAGCATTCT.

This clonotype has ten or more counts. The CDR3 nucleotides read TGCAGCGCTCCGGACGGGACAGATGAAAAACTGTTTTTT. Its translation: CSAPDGTDEKLFF. This sequence joins TRBV29-1 and TRBJ1-4, with 7 bases fitting TRBD1. V shed 7 bases, J shed 6 bases, and the junction held 8 bases outside the gene matches. The CDR3 is 13 residues long. Germline V gives CDR1 SQVTM, CDR2 ANQGSEA.

The table lists this clonotype with many counts. The chain links TRBV12-5 to TRBJ2-1; 8 nucleotides match TRBD2. V was pared by 4 bases and J by 4 bases, with 15 bases of the junction left unmatched. This CDR3 comprises 18 residues. The germline V gene encodes CDR1 LGHNT and CDR2 FRNRAP. The CDR3 coding sequence is TGTGCTAGTGGTTCTAGTCAAAAAACCGGACTAGCTTACAATGAGCAGTTCTTC. Translating it yields CASGSSQKTGLAYNEQFF. Full variable domain (missing parts from reference TRBV12-5 and TRBJ2-1): DARVTQTPRHKVTEMGQEVTMRCQPILGHNTVFWYRQTMMQGLELLAYFRNRAPLDDSGMPKDRFSAEMPDATLATLKIQPSEPRDSAVYFCASGSSQKTGLAYNEQFFGPGTRLTVL.

This clonotype showed up many times. The V and J genes are TRBV5-6 and TRBJ2-3; D is tentatively TRBD1 or TRBD2 (8 bases each). Per the germline V gene, CDR1 is SGHDT and CDR2 is YYEEEE. Trimming cost V 4 bases and J 2 bases, with 17 bases left between them. The CDR3 loop spans 16 amino acids. The CDR3 DNA reads as TGTGCCAGCAGCAGCGGGGGACAGGTCTCCACAGATACGCAGTATTTT. As protein: CASSSGGQVSTDTQYF.

This clonotype was seen repeatedly, ten times or more. V and J are TRBV6-2 or TRBV6-3 and TRBJ2-7; D gene ambiguous. CDR1 is MNHEY, CDR2 SVGEGT, per germline. This CDR3 comprises 14 residues. The germline V and J ends were trimmed by 7 bases and 2 bases, with 15 bases remaining between them. The CDR3 loop reads CASNPAARTYEQYF. CDR3 sequence (DNA): TGTGCCAGCAATCCGGCGGCTCGGACCTACGAGCAGTACTTC.

This clonotype was counted ten times or more. The genes are TRBV2 and TRBJ1-1; D gene ambiguous. The germline V and J ends were trimmed by 2 bases and 11 bases, with 6 bases remaining between them. Germline V gene sequence: CDR1 SNHLY, CDR2 FYNNEI. This CDR3 spans 10 amino acids. In DNA, the CDR3 is TGTGCCAGCAGTGAAAGGGCGGCTTTCTTT. The encoded protein is CASSERAAFF.

This clonotype showed up many times. This sequence joins TRBV12-5 and TRBJ2-7; the D gene is possibly TRBD2 (5 bases). V was trimmed by 9 bases and J by 3 bases, leaving 15 bases between them. CDR3 length: 13 amino acids. CDR1 LGHNT and CDR2 FRNRAP come from the germline V gene. This CDR3 reads CASLTGLNYEQYF. The CDR3 region has the DNA TGTGCTAGCCTTACTGGACTTAACTACGAGCAGTACTTC.